The 6 T cell receptor beta chains in this list originate from one sample, sequenced in a study of cytomegalovirus exposure and HLA in healthy donors. It was with 60 Vbeta and 13 Jbeta primers that the PCR ran. Assay: immunoSEQ multiplex PCR; the TCRdb copy retains only in-frame clones and omits some. Of 83,000 or so clones listed, 75% to 85% were seen once; the top ten hold 1.9%. The sample comprised PBMCs. These receptors all stem from a woman in her 30s in good health and CMV-seronegative.

This chain uses TRBV28 with TRBJ1-1; D gene unclear. V was trimmed by 4 bases and J by 0 bases, leaving 18 bases between them. CDR1 and CDR2 from the germline V gene are MDHEN and SYDVKM. CDR3 size: 17 residues. CDR3 sequence: CASSYPQTGVMNTEAFF. CDR3 DNA: TGTGCCAGCAGTTACCCTCAAACGGGAGTGATGAACACTGAAGCTTTCTTT.

The V and J genes are TRBV25-1 and TRBJ2-2; perhaps TRBD1 as D (6 bases). V lost 4 bases, J lost 4 bases, and 10 bases lay in between. Germline values: CDR1 MGHDK, CDR2 SYGVNS. The CDR3 is 14 amino acids. This CDR3 is CASSAGQLTGELFF. CDR3 coding DNA: TGTGCCAGCAGTGCCGGACAGCTCACCGGGGAGCTGTTTTTT. Together with reference TRBV25-1 and TRBJ2-2, the CDR3 gives the full variable domain: EADIYQTPRYLVIGTGKKITLECSQTMGHDKMYWYQQDPGMELHLIHYSYGVNSTEKGDLSSESTVSRIRTEHFPLTLESARPSHTSQYLCASSAGQLTGELFFGEGSRLTVL.

The chain links TRBV7-3 to TRBJ2-7, with a tentative D call TRBD1 (5 bases). Trimming cost V 5 bases and J 0 bases, with 8 bases left between them. CDR3 size: 13 residues. Germline V gives CDR1 SGHTA, CDR2 FQGTGA. CDR3 DNA: TGTGCCAGCAGCCCGGACAACTCCTACGAGCAGTACTTC. It specifies CASSPDNSYEQYF.

The rearrangement links TRBV28 to TRBJ1-1; weak D call: TRBD1 (6 bases). The CDR3 has 13 amino acids. Germline assignment: CDR1 MDHEN and CDR2 SYDVKM. Between the trimmed V and J ends, which lost 8 bases and 6 bases, there was a span of 16 bases. CDR3 region: CASRGGARAEAFF. In DNA form, the CDR3 reads TGTGCCAGCCGAGGGGGGGCGCGGGCTGAAGCTTTCTTT.

The V and J genes are TRBV6-1 and TRBJ1-5; 8 bases fit TRBD1. The V segment lost 6 bases and the J segment 6 bases; nucleotides outside the gene matches: 4. Germline loops: CDR1 MNHNS, CDR2 SASEGT. The length of the CDR3 is 13 residues. The DNA of the CDR3 is TGTGCCAGCAGGCAGGACAGGGTTCAGCCCCAGCATTTT. Translated, it gives CASRQDRVQPQHF.

The chain has TRBV5-1 and TRBJ2-1; 10 positions agree with TRBD2. The V segment lost 2 bases and the J segment 9 bases; nucleotides outside the gene matches: 5. CDR3 length: 14 residues. Looked up from germline, CDR1 is SGHRS and CDR2 is YFSETQ. This chain's CDR3 is CASSLAGGSVEQFF. The CDR3 nucleotides are TGCGCCAGCAGCTTAGCGGGAGGGAGCGTTGAGCAGTTCTTC.